These 15 T cell receptor beta chains were all obtained from the same sample, sequenced in a study of OX40 agonist ivuxolimab in advanced cancers. The library was obtained by the immunoSEQ multiplex PCR assay. Entries here come from immuneACCESS through TCRdb and include only in-frame sequences with V and J called. Some clones fail to appear in such tables; in the studies checked, an unresolved V gene covers under half of the shortfall, and the cause of the remainder is unknown. In this sample the table shows about 59,000 clones, around 85% of which occur a single time. Of the sample, under 5% is held by the ten largest clones. The sequencing here drew on CD4+ or CD8+ T cells sorted from blood, taken in a trial of the OX40 agonist ivuxolimab. The receptors shown here come from an adult with an advanced solid tumor such as melanoma, head and neck, liver or kidney cancer.

The chain uses TRBV6-5 and TRBJ2-2, with 7 bases that match TRBD2. CDR3 length: 15 amino acids. Germline CDR1 MNHEY, CDR2 SVGAGI. V was clipped by 6 bases and J by 3 bases; unmatched bases: 7. Written as DNA, the CDR3 is TGTGCCAGCAGGGGCGGGAGTCTCGACACCGGGGAGCTGTTTTTT. Translating gives CASRGGSLDTGELFF.

The J gene is TRBJ1-5, the V gene TRBV15; the D is unclear. The CDR3 is 14 residues long. Trimming removed 1 base at V and 4 bases at J, with 8 bases between. Germline V gene lookup returns CDR1 LNHNV and CDR2 YYDKDF (reference sequence). CDR3 in DNA: TGTGCCACCAGCAGAGGGTGGCTAAATCAGCCCCAGCATTTT. It specifies CATSRGWLNQPQHF.

The chain is built from TRBV28 and TRBJ2-1; 11 bases map to TRBD2. Germline CDR1 reads MDHEN; CDR2 reads SYDVKM. This CDR3 comprises 19 residues. Trimming took 6 bases from V and 0 from J; bases not matched to a gene: 13. Here the CDR3 reads CASSPASGRFPSSYNEQFF. The DNA of the CDR3 is TGTGCCAGCAGCCCAGCTAGCGGGAGGTTCCCTAGCTCCTACAATGAGCAGTTCTTC. The full variable domain, completed using reference TRBV28 and TRBJ2-1, is DVKVTQSSRYLVKRTGEKVFLECVQDMDHENMFWYRQDPGLGLRLIYFSYDVKMKEKGDIPEGYSVSREKKERFSLILESASTNQTSMYLCASSPASGRFPSSYNEQFFGPGTRLTVL.

This chain connects TRBV19 to TRBJ2-7; 13 bases agree with TRBD2. This CDR3 comprises 15 residues. Trimming removed 5 bases from V and 2 bases from J; junction bases left unmatched: 3. Germline CDR1 and CDR2: LNHDA and SQIVND (reference sequence). CDR3 loop: CASSYGLAGAYEQYF. The CDR3 DNA follows: TGTGCCAGTAGTTATGGACTAGCGGGAGCCTACGAGCAGTACTTC.

The CDR3 DNA reads TGTGCCAGCAGTTCACAGGAATCCACTGAAGCTTTCTTT. It specifies CASSSQESTEAFF. The V call is TRBV28, the J call TRBJ1-1; possibly TRBD1 for D (5 bases). Germline V gene lookup returns CDR1 MDHEN and CDR2 SYDVKM. Trimming took 4 bases from V and 4 from J, leaving 10 bases between them. CDR3 length equals 13 residues. Full variable domain (rest looked up from reference TRBV28 and TRBJ1-1): DVKVTQSSRYLVKRTGEKVFLECVQDMDHENMFWYRQDPGLGLRLIYFSYDVKMKEKGDIPEGYSVSREKKERFSLILESASTNQTSMYLCASSSQESTEAFFGQGTRLTVV.

This rearrangement joins TRBV2 to TRBJ1-2, with 10 bases identical to TRBD1. Trimming cost V 10 bases and J 3 bases; bases outside gene matches: 17. This CDR3 is 17 amino acids long. Germline V lookup: CDR1 SNHLY, CDR2 FYNNEI. The CDR3: CATEPPLWTGGDYGYTF. The CDR3 nucleotides are TGTGCCACCGAACCCCCTCTTTGGACAGGGGGTGACTATGGCTACACCTTC.

The chain recombines TRBV4-1 with TRBJ1-5, with D perhaps matching TRBD1 (6 bases). Germline V gives CDR1 MGHRA, CDR2 YSYEKL. The CDR3 is made up of 15 amino acids. The ends were cut back, 0 bases at V and 6 bases at J, with 12 bases in the middle. Here the CDR3 reads CASSQEGGKGQPQHF. The CDR3 bases are TGCGCCAGCAGCCAAGAAGGGGGGAAGGGTCAGCCCCAGCATTTT.

The chain couples TRBV2 to TRBJ1-2; perhaps TRBD1 as D (6 bases). Trimming stripped 6 bases from V and 5 bases from J, with 19 bases between. The CDR3 sequence is 15 residues long. Per the germline V gene, CDR1 is SNHLY and CDR2 is FYNNEI. In DNA, the CDR3 is TGTGCCAGCAGGGAGACACAGGGAATGTGGTATGGCTACACCTTC. Amino acids: CASRETQGMWYGYTF.

The rearrangement links TRBV7-9 to TRBJ2-5; D gene ambiguous. The CDR3 extends over 14 amino acids. Germline V gives CDR1 SEHNR, CDR2 FQNEAQ (reference sequence). V was clipped by 1 base and J by 1 base, with 7 bases between them. This chain's CDR3 is CASSLGVGQETQYF. CDR3 sequence (DNA): TGTGCCAGCAGCTTAGGGGTGGGCCAAGAGACCCAGTACTTC.

This clone was seen just once. The chain joins TRBV28 to TRBJ1-1; the D gene is possibly TRBD1 (6 bases). Germline V gives CDR1 MDHEN, CDR2 SYDVKM. Between the trimmed V and J ends, which lost 6 bases and 1 base, there was a span of 15 bases. The CDR3 contains 15 residues. The CDR3 coding sequence is TGTGCCAGCAGGCAAGGGGGGAGCGGGAACACTGAAGCTTTCTTT. Translated, it gives CASRQGGSGNTEAFF. Full variable domain (outside the CDR3, taken from reference TRBV28 and TRBJ1-1): DVKVTQSSRYLVKRTGEKVFLECVQDMDHENMFWYRQDPGLGLRLIYFSYDVKMKEKGDIPEGYSVSREKKERFSLILESASTNQTSMYLCASRQGGSGNTEAFFGQGTRLTVV.

The chain has TRBV2 and TRBJ1-5, with 11 bases identical to TRBD1. V lost 6 bases, J lost 6 bases, and 7 bases stayed unmatched. Germline lookup yields CDR1 SNHLY and CDR2 FYNNEI. The length of the CDR3 is 15 residues. For the CDR3, the DNA is TGTGCCAGCAGGGCGGACAGGGGGCATGGTCAGCCCCAGCATTTT. This gives the protein CASRADRGHGQPQHF.

In DNA, the CDR3 is TGTGCCAGTAGTAATCATATATTAACACCCGGGGAGCTGTTTTTT. Its protein product is CASSNHILTPGELFF. J is TRBJ2-2 and V is TRBV19, with D unresolved. The CDR3 has 15 amino acids. From germline, CDR1 is LNHDA and CDR2 SQIVND (reference sequence). V was shortened by 4 bases and J by 6 bases, with 15 bases between the two germline ends. The variable domain in full, with the rest retrieved from reference TRBV19 and TRBJ2-2, is DGGITQSPKYLFRKEGQNVTLSCEQNLNHDAMYWYRQDPGQGLRLIYYSQIVNDFQKGDIAEGYSVSREKKESFPLTVTSAQKNPTAFYLCASSNHILTPGELFFGEGSRLTVL.

The CDR3 protein is CASSVAGGLEDTQYF. CDR3 in DNA: TGCGCCAGCAGCGTAGCGGGAGGGCTCGAGGATACGCAGTATTTT. V is TRBV5-1 and J is TRBJ2-3, with TRBD2 matching 11 bases. Trimming cost V 4 bases and J 6 bases; bases outside gene matches: 7. This CDR3 is built from 15 residues. From germline, CDR1 is SGHRS and CDR2 YFSETQ. Based on the CDR3 plus reference TRBV5-1 and TRBJ2-3, the full variable domain is KAGVTQTPRYLIKTRGQQVTLSCSPISGHRSVSWYQQTPGQGLQFLFEYFSETQRNKGNFPGRFSGRQFSNSRSEMNVSTLELGDSALYLCASSVAGGLEDTQYFGPGTRLTVL.

The chain employs TRBV28 and TRBJ1-3; no clear D gene. The germline V and J ends were trimmed by 5 bases and 5 bases, with 7 bases remaining between them. This CDR3 has 12 residues. Per germline, CDR1 MDHEN and CDR2 SYDVKM. The DNA for the CDR3 is TGTGCCAGCAGTCCTCCCCGAAACACCATATATTTT. The encoded protein is CASSPPRNTIYF.

The chain carries TRBV11-2 and TRBJ2-7; D not resolved. The CDR3 runs 13 residues. Trimming took 2 bases from V and 6 from J, leaving 11 bases between them. CDR1 and CDR2 from the germline V gene are SGHAT and FQNNGV. The CDR3 sequence is CASSLRREREQYF. The CDR3 bases are TGTGCCAGCAGCTTAAGAAGGGAACGCGAGCAGTACTTC.